One T cell receptor (beta chain) is described in this entry. RNA transcripts were the template, and TCR beta CDR3 regions were amplified from them. Investigators did first-round RT-PCR with HTBI primers, then second-round multiplex PCR. TCRdb re-called the multiplex PCR reads with MiXCR, one entry per CDR3 protein. The sample includes about 410,000 distinct CDR3 sequences, 15% to 20% of them seen just once. The sample comes from a study of Graves' ophthalmopathy and Graves' hyperthyroidism. The sequence derives from a young woman with Graves' ophthalmopathy. The sample taken for sequencing was peripheral blood.

CDR3 DNA: TGTGCCAGCAGTTTGAACCCCAGGGGCCTCAATCAGCCCCAGCATTTT. It is translated as CASSLNPRGLNQPQHF. The chain has TRBV12-3 or TRBV12-4 and TRBJ1-5; perhaps TRBD1 as D (6 bases). Trimming took 3 bases from V and 3 from J, leaving 15 bases between them. The CDR3 runs 16 residues.